These 13 T cell receptor beta chains were sequenced from one sample in a study of beta chain features in type 1 diabetes. These TCRs are of unknown antigen specificity. Isolated RNA was reverse transcribed in full, so expressed TCRB transcripts were sequenced. The assay was immunoSEQ multiplex PCR, and TCRdb's table has in-frame clones only and misses some. The repertoire holds about 340,000 clones, with 9.3% as singletons. Findings and caveats of the study: Moderate but significant shortening of TCRB CDR3s was recorded in all four CD4+ subsets from Type 1 diabetes patients.

Sequencing was performed on central memory CD4+ T cells from blood. The receptors originated from a man aged 30 to 45 with type 1 diabetes.

The chain links TRBV7-9 to TRBJ2-5; D remains unclear. The J call may be in error: the DNA end matches TRBJ2-7 better. This CDR3 is 14 amino acids long. Germline lookup yields CDR1 SEHNR and CDR2 FQNEAQ (reference sequence). The CDR3 DNA sequence: TGTGCCAGCAGGCCCGTCGAGGTATCCTACGAGCAGTACTTC. Encoded protein: CASRPVEVSYEQYF.

This clone has only a few counts. J is TRBJ1-5 and V is TRBV30, with D possibly matching TRBD1 (5 bases). The germline V and J ends were trimmed by 1 base and 4 bases, with 17 bases remaining between them. CDR1 GTSNPN and CDR2 SVGIG come from the germline V gene (reference sequence). The CDR3 extends over 16 amino acids. The CDR3 loop reads CAWSAPPGRPNQPQHF. CDR3 in DNA: TGTGCCTGGAGTGCACCACCGGGACGGCCAAATCAGCCCCAGCATTTT.

This clone was observed a few times. V usage is TRBV19 and J usage is TRBJ2-2, with 13 bases matching TRBD2. The length of the CDR3 is 21 residues. From germline, CDR1 is LNHDA and CDR2 SQIVND (reference sequence). The trim removed 0 bases at V and 0 bases at J, leaving 10 bases unmatched. The DNA of the CDR3 is TGTGCCAGTAGTATAGAACGCACCGGGACTAGCGGGGCGTCGAACACCGGGGAGCTGTTTTTT. Its translation is CASSIERTGTSGASNTGELFF.

The chain carries TRBV15 and TRBJ2-5, with D possibly matching TRBD2 (5 bases). The tail of the sequence fits TRBJ2-7 better, so the J call may be wrong. Germline CDR1 reads LNHNV; CDR2 reads YYDKDF (reference sequence). The CDR3 loop spans 12 amino acids. The CDR3 reads CATSTEGYEQYF. The CDR3 nucleotides are TGTGCCACCAGCACCGAGGGTTACGAGCAGTACTTC.

The chain joins TRBV20-1 to TRBJ2-1, with D unresolved. V lost 6 bases to trimming and J lost 5 bases, with 5 bases between them. The CDR3 length is 10 residues. Germline lookup yields CDR1 DFQATT and CDR2 SNEGSKA (reference sequence). The CDR3 region is CSAHHNEQFF. CDR3 nucleotide sequence: TGCAGTGCCCATCACAATGAGCAGTTCTTC.

This clone occurred many times. DNA for the CDR3: TGTGCCAGCAGCTTGATGCAGTCGGCGCAGTATTTT. This gives the protein CASSLMQSAQYF. The gene calls are TRBV7-9 and TRBJ2-3; D is unclear. The CDR3 loop spans 12 amino acids. V was shortened by 3 bases and J by 10 bases, with 11 bases between the two germline ends. CDR1 and CDR2 from the germline V gene are SEHNR and FQNEAQ (reference sequence).

This clone was seen only a few times. This CDR3 is also generated by other DNA sequences in the sample. The chain couples TRBV7-9 to TRBJ2-3, with 7 bases lining up with TRBD2. The V gene's germline CDR1 is SEHNR and CDR2 FQNEAQ (reference sequence). The junction had 2 bases not matched to a gene; V was cut back by 2 bases and J by 0 bases. The CDR3 length is 15 residues. CDR3 loop: CASSLLLASTDTQYF. The CDR3 DNA follows: TGTGCCAGCAGCTTATTACTAGCGAGCACAGATACGCAGTATTTT.

V gene TRBV6-1 combines with J gene TRBJ1-1; D perhaps matches TRBD1 (6 bases). Germline CDR1 and CDR2: MNHNS and SASEGT. Trimming shortened V by 5 bases and J by 3 bases, and 13 bases separated the two germline ends. The CDR3 totals 14 residues. The CDR3 DNA reads TGTGCCAGCAGTAGAGGGGGGGCGGACACTGAAGCTTTCTTT. It is translated as CASSRGGADTEAFF.

This chain links TRBV7-2 with TRBJ2-4, with 13 positions matching TRBD2. This CDR3 region has 16 residues. Germline CDR1 SGHTA, CDR2 FQGNSA. The trim removed 3 bases at V and 3 bases at J, leaving 2 bases unmatched. The CDR3 is CASSLTSGGIKNIQYF. The CDR3 bases are TGTGCCAGCAGCTTGACTAGCGGGGGGATCAAAAACATTCAGTACTTC.

This sequence joins TRBV6-1 and TRBJ1-2; D not resolved. Trimming stripped 7 bases from V and 4 bases from J, with 13 bases between. This CDR3 has 13 residues. Germline V gene sequence: CDR1 MNHNS, CDR2 SASEGT. CDR3 residues: CASKTREGYGYTF. CDR3 bases: TGTGCCAGCAAAACTCGTGAAGGCTATGGCTACACCTTC.

This clone was observed a handful of times. J is TRBJ2-7 and V is TRBV19; 10 bases are shared with TRBD1. Germline V gene lookup returns CDR1 LNHDA and CDR2 SQIVND (reference sequence). V gave up 4 bases and J gave up 3 bases; unmatched junction bases: 6. The CDR3 totals 15 residues. CDR3 sequence: CASSTTDRGIYEQYF. The CDR3 DNA sequence: TGTGCCAGTAGTACGACGGACAGGGGGATCTACGAGCAGTACTTC.

This clone was counted a few times. V usage is TRBV11-2 and J usage is TRBJ2-7; TRBD2 matches 14 bases. Germline-derived CDR1 and CDR2 are SGHAT and FQNNGV. Trimming removed 5 bases from V and 1 base from J; junction bases left unmatched: 10. This CDR3 region has 18 residues. CDR3 sequence reads: CASSLRVGTSGGSYEQYF. The CDR3 nucleotides read TGTGCCAGCAGCCTCCGGGTGGGGACTAGCGGGGGTTCCTACGAGCAGTACTTC. The full variable domain, in which reference TRBV11-2 and TRBJ2-7 provide the parts outside the CDR3, is EAGVAQSPRYKIIEKRQSVAFWCNPISGHATLYWYQQILGQGPKLLIQFQNNGVVDDSQLPKDRFSAERLKGVDSTLKIQPAKLEDSAVYLCASSLRVGTSGGSYEQYFGPGTRLTVT.

This clone was picked up a small number of times. The chain links TRBV29-1 to TRBJ2-5, with no clear D. Germline loops: CDR1 SQVTM, CDR2 ANQGSEA. Trimming pared 4 bases from V and 4 bases from J, leaving 22 bases between. The CDR3 covers 16 residues. CDR3 nucleotide sequence: TGCAGCGTTGGAAACCTTGAGTCAGCCCTCGGAGAGACCCAGTACTTC. This gives the protein CSVGNLESALGETQYF.